This note documents a single T cell receptor (beta chain) sequence. The data originate from a study of cytomegalovirus exposure and HLA in healthy donors. V shed 4 bases, J shed 4 bases, and the junction held 5 bases outside the gene matches. The germline V gene encodes CDR1 SGHTA and CDR2 FQGTGA. CDR3 length equals 15 residues. Use of 60 Vbeta and 13 Jbeta primers characterized the PCR. Profiling relied on immunoSEQ multiplex PCR, and the TCRdb table lists in-frame clones only, not all of them. The sample contains around 130,000 clones, roughly 84% of which appear only once. Sequencing used PBMCs. The rearrangement joins TRBV7-3 to TRBJ2-1; 9 nucleotides align to TRBD2. The TCR originated in a boy aged 5-17 years in good health and CMV-seronegative. Written as DNA, the CDR3 is TGTGCCAGCAGCTCCAGCGGGGGGCCGTACAATGAGCAGTTCTTC. Amino acid sequence: CASSSSGGPYNEQFF.